This TCR beta chain is from a study of post-analysis software for immune sequencing data. Whole-study results and caveats: Normalized Chao1 diversity was significantly reduced in patients versus controls. Among roughly 5 TRBV segments more frequent in patients than controls were TRBV5-6, TRBV5-1 and TRBV20-1.

CDR1 SGHRS and CDR2 YFSETQ come from the germline V gene. This CDR3 contains 19 residues. V lost 1 base, J lost 0 bases, and 12 bases stayed unmatched. Prepared libraries of TCR beta cDNA carried unique molecular identifiers. cDNA molecules numbering some 500,000 came from approximately 0.91 to 9.4 million T cells. One entry per CDR3 protein, called by TCRdb with MiXCR from the PCR reads. The sample lists roughly 400,000 distinct CDR3 sequences, roughly 38% occurring once. This clonotype came up a few times. Antigen specificity is unknown. The chain recombines TRBV5-1 with TRBJ2-5, with 10 bases aligning to TRBD2. The material sequenced was blood. This sequence was found in a girl aged 2 to 10 with multiple sclerosis. CDR3 nucleotides: TGCGCCAGCAGCTTGTTCGCTAGCGGGGGCCAAGTGTACCAAGAGACCCAGTACTTC. Its protein product is CASSLFASGGQVYQETQYF.